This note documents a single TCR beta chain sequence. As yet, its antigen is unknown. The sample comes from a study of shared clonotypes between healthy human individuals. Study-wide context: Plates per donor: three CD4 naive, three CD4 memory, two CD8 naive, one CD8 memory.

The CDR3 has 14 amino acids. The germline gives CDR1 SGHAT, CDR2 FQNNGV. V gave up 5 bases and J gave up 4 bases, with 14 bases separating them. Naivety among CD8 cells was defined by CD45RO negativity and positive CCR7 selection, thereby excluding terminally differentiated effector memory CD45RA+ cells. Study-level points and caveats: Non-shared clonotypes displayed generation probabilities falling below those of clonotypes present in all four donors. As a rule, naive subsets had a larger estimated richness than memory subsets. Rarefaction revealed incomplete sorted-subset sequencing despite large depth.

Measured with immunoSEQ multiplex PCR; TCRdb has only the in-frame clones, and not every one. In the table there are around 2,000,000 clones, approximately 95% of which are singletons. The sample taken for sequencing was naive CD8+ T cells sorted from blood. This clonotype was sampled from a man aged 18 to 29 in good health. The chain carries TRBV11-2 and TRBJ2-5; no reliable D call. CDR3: CASSAGELGETQYF. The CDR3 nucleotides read TGTGCCAGCAGCGCAGGAGAACTGGGAGAGACCCAGTACTTC.